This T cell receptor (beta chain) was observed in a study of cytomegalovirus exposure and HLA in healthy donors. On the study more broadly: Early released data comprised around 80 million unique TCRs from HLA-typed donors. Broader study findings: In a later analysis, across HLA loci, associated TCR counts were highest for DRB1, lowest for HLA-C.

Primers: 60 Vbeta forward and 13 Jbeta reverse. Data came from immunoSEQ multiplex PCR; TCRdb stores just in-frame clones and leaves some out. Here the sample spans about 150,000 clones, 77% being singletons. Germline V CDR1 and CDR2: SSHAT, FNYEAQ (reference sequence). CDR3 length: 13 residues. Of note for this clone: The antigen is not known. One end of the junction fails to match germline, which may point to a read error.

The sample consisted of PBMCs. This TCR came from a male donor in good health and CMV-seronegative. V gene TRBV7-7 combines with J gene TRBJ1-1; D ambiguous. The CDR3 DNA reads TGTGCTAGCAGTGTAAGCCGAAACACTGAAGCTTTCTTT. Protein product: CASSVSRNTEAFF.